The 29 T cell receptor beta chains given below trace back to one sample, sequenced in a study of shared clonotypes between healthy human individuals (dated by TCRdb to about 2020). The library was obtained by the immunoSEQ multiplex PCR assay. This immuneACCESS table, as held by TCRdb, lists in-frame sequences with V and J called but not all clones. Of the missing ones, under half trace to an unresolved V gene in checked studies; the others have no known cause. The sample includes approximately 2.4 million clones, with nearly 97% observed a single time. The ten largest account for more than 0.1% of the sample. The sample comprised naive CD4+ T cells sorted from blood. In light of the paper, this sample's cell subset or site label describes: CD45RA+ positively selected. Receptor source: a man aged 18 to 29 in good health.

CDR3 in DNA: TGCAGCGTGGCCCCTTGGGCAGGCGAGCAGTACTTC. The encoded protein is CSVAPWAGEQYF. This rearrangement joins TRBV29-1 to TRBJ2-7; D remains unclear. The CDR3 consists of 12 residues. The germline V and J ends were trimmed by 6 bases and 6 bases, with 15 bases remaining between them. Germline assignment: CDR1 SQVTM and CDR2 ANQGSEA.

The chain has TRBV5-4 and TRBJ2-3; a possible D gene is TRBD1 (7 bases). Germline values: CDR1 SGHNT, CDR2 YYREEE (reference sequence). The ends were cut back, 4 bases at V and 3 bases at J, with 18 bases in the middle. There are 16 residues in the CDR3. The CDR3 spells CASSPEGARSTDTQYF. In nucleotides, the CDR3 is TGTGCCAGCAGCCCGGAGGGGGCTAGAAGTACAGATACGCAGTATTTT.

V gene TRBV9 combines with J gene TRBJ2-7; 8 nucleotides match TRBD1. The CDR3 totals 15 residues. J lost 5 bases, V lost 3 bases, and 10 bases had no gene match. The germline V gene has CDR1 SGDLS and CDR2 YYNGEE. The CDR3, as DNA: TGTGCCAGCAGCGCGGGACAGGCCTTTTGGGACGAGCAGTACTTC. This encodes CASSAGQAFWDEQYF.

This clone was seen a single time. The gene calls are TRBV6-5 and TRBJ1-4; D not certain. The V end lost 5 bases, the J end lost 8 bases, and 12 bases lay between the germline ends. CDR1 is MNHEY, CDR2 SVGAGI, per germline. CDR3 length: 13 residues. This CDR3 is CASSTRVGEKLFF. DNA of the CDR3: TGTGCCAGCAGTACCCGGGTAGGGGAAAAACTGTTTTTT.

A single count supports this clone. The chain joins TRBV11-2 to TRBJ1-3, with TRBD1 matching over 8 bases. The trim removed 2 bases at V and 4 bases at J, leaving 4 bases unmatched. The germline gives CDR1 SGHAT, CDR2 FQNNGV. CDR3 length equals 15 residues. CDR3 loop: CASSLTDRVGNTIYF. For the CDR3, the DNA is TGTGCCAGCAGCTTAACGGACAGGGTCGGAAACACCATATATTTT.

The table lists this clone with a count of one. The J gene is TRBJ2-5, the V gene TRBV15; no clear D. This CDR3 region has 11 residues. Trimming removed 5 bases at V and 4 bases at J, with 5 bases between. Germline V gene sequence: CDR1 LNHNV, CDR2 YYDKDF (reference sequence). The chain's CDR3 is CATSLGETQYF. DNA for the CDR3: TGTGCCACCAGCCTGGGAGAGACCCAGTACTTC.

V and J are TRBV11-3 and TRBJ2-6; 7 nucleotides agree with TRBD1. There are 19 residues in the CDR3. After removal of 5 bases from V and 0 bases from J, the junction contained 13 bases not matched to a gene. Germline values: CDR1 SGHNT, CDR2 YENEEA. The CDR3 region has the DNA TGTGCCAGCAGCCCGGGCCTTGGGACAGCCCGCTCTGGGGCCAACGTCCTGACTTTC. This gives the protein CASSPGLGTARSGANVLTF. The full variable domain, its missing parts supplied by reference TRBV11-3 and TRBJ2-6, is EAGVVQSPRYKIIEKKQPVAFWCNPISGHNTLYWYLQNLGQGPELLIRYENEEAVDDSQLPKDRFSAERLKGVDSTLKIQPAELGDSAVYLCASSPGLGTARSGANVLTFGAGSRLTVL.

A single count supports this clone. V usage is TRBV6-6 and J usage is TRBJ1-1; possibly TRBD1 for D (5 bases). In germline, CDR1 is MNHNY, CDR2 SVGAGI (reference sequence). There are 14 residues in the CDR3. V lost 6 bases and J 5 bases, leaving 16 bases between the germline ends. The CDR3 DNA is TGTGCCAGCAGGTCGGACGCGGGGCGGACTGAAGCTTTCTTT. This sequence encodes CASRSDAGRTEAFF.

This clone was recorded once. The chain has TRBV6-1 and TRBJ1-6; D unclear. Per the germline V gene, CDR1 is MNHNS and CDR2 is SASEGT. V lost 2 bases and J lost 7, with 9 bases in between. CDR3 length equals 14 residues. CDR3 DNA sequence: TGTGCCAGCAGTGAATTTGTCGAGAATTCACCCCTCCACTTT. Translated: CASSEFVENSPLHF.

Here the CDR3 DNA reads TGTGCCAGTAAAAGGACGGTAAACATGAACACTGAAGCTTTCTTT. It is translated as CASKRTVNMNTEAFF. The V and J genes are TRBV19 and TRBJ1-1; D call uncertain. Trimming shortened V by 7 bases and J by 0 bases, and 15 bases separated the two germline ends. This CDR3 has 15 residues. Germline CDR1 is LNHDA and CDR2 is SQIVND (reference sequence).

J is TRBJ2-3 and V is TRBV10-1; the match to TRBD2 covers 7 bases. The CDR3 loop spans 16 amino acids. Germline-derived CDR1 and CDR2 are WNHNN and SYGVQD (reference sequence). V dropped 5 bases and J dropped 5; count of bases not matched to a gene: 13. The CDR3 DNA follows: TGCGCCAGCAGTAAGACTAGGGCGGGAGTGATAGATACGCAGTATTTT. Translating gives CASSKTRAGVIDTQYF.

The CDR3 loop is CASSLMAGGVQQYF. The CDR3, as DNA: TGTGCCAGCAGTTTAATGGCGGGAGGGGTTCAGCAGTACTTC. The rearrangement links TRBV27 to TRBJ2-7; 9 bases are shared with TRBD2. V was pared by 2 bases and J by 8 bases, with 7 bases of the junction left unmatched. Germline V lookup: CDR1 MNHEY, CDR2 SMNVEV (reference sequence). The CDR3 consists of 14 residues.

About this clone itself: Other DNA sequences in this specimen translate into the identical CDR3. The chain links TRBV7-9 to TRBJ2-3; D gene unclear. Germline CDR1 SEHNR, CDR2 FQNEAQ (reference sequence). The length of the CDR3 is 13 residues. V shed 1 base and J shed 4 bases, with 6 bases lying between them. The DNA for the CDR3 is TGTGCCAGCAGCTTAGTTGGACCAGATACGCAGTATTTT. Protein: CASSLVGPDTQYF.

This clone was picked up one time. The J gene is TRBJ2-7, the V gene TRBV18; TRBD1 matches 10 bases. Germline trimming cut 2 bases from V and 4 bases from J; bases unmatched to any gene: 5. This CDR3 has 15 amino acids. Germline V lookup: CDR1 KGHSH, CDR2 LQKENI. CDR3: CASSPNGDRGYEQYF. For the CDR3, the DNA is TGTGCCAGCTCACCAAACGGGGACAGGGGTTACGAGCAGTACTTC.

The genes are TRBV9 and TRBJ1-1, with no clear D. The CDR3 covers 14 residues. Trimming pared 4 bases from V and 6 bases from J, leaving 16 bases between. Per the germline V gene, CDR1 is SGDLS and CDR2 is YYNGEE. The CDR3 spells CASSPRERAAEAFF. CDR3 coding DNA: TGTGCCAGCAGCCCGCGGGAGAGGGCCGCTGAAGCTTTCTTT.

The V and J genes are TRBV27 and TRBJ1-6; 8 bases match TRBD1. V lost 5 bases to trimming and J lost 7 bases; unmatched junction nucleotides: 4. The CDR3 totals 14 residues. Germline CDR1 reads MNHEY; CDR2 reads SMNVEV (reference sequence). This chain's CDR3 is CASSPGGNNSPLHF. Written as DNA, the CDR3 is TGTGCCAGCAGTCCAGGGGGCAACAATTCACCCCTCCACTTT.

This sequence joins TRBV5-1 and TRBJ1-1; D not certain. The CDR3 consists of 14 residues. Germline V CDR1 and CDR2: SGHRS, YFSETQ. The V gene lost 1 base and the J gene lost 2 bases, with 9 bases spanning the gap. Here the CDR3 DNA reads TGCGCCAGCAGCTTGACTCGACTTAACACTGAAGCTTTCTTT. This gives the protein CASSLTRLNTEAFF.

The CDR3 loop is CASSLLPTGNEKLFF. CDR3 DNA: TGCGCCAGCAGCTTGCTCCCAACCGGTAATGAAAAACTGTTTTTT. This chain joins TRBV5-1 and TRBJ1-4; no clear D. This CDR3 has 15 amino acids. Per germline, CDR1 SGHRS and CDR2 YFSETQ. Trimming stripped 1 base from V and 4 bases from J, with 11 bases between.

This chain uses TRBV5-6 with TRBJ2-7, with 12 bases matching TRBD2. This CDR3 contains 16 residues. Germline loops: CDR1 SGHDT, CDR2 YYEEEE. V was clipped by 2 bases and J by 2 bases; unmatched bases: 5. CDR3 coding DNA: TGTGCCAGCAGCTTAGGGCTAGCGGGAGGGCCCTACGAGCAGTACTTC. As protein: CASSLGLAGGPYEQYF.

The chain carries TRBV5-1 and TRBJ2-7; 8 bases are shared with TRBD1. CDR3 length: 14 amino acids. Germline CDR1 SGHRS, CDR2 YFSETQ. V shed 3 bases and J 4 bases; nucleotides not matched to a gene: 6. The DNA of the CDR3 is TGCGCCAGCAGCTCGGGGGACAGGAATTACGAGCAGTACTTC. This codes for CASSSGDRNYEQYF.

To note about this clone: Other DNA sequences from this sample encode an identical CDR3 as well. The V and J genes are TRBV30 and TRBJ1-2; a possible D gene is TRBD1 (6 bases). V shed 0 bases and J shed 0 bases, with 8 bases lying between them. The CDR3 extends over 14 amino acids. Germline V gene lookup returns CDR1 GTSNPN and CDR2 SVGIG (reference sequence). In DNA form, the CDR3 reads TGTGCCTGGAGTGTACAGGGAGCTAACTATGGCTACACCTTC. Translated, it gives CAWSVQGANYGYTF.

The chain employs TRBV30 and TRBJ1-1, with D possibly TRBD1 on 5 matching bases. Germline V gene data show CDR1 as GTSNPN and CDR2 as SVGIG (reference sequence). Deletions cut 1 base from V and 3 bases from J, with 21 bases between. This CDR3 spans 17 amino acids. DNA for the CDR3: TGTGCCTGGAGTGGTACGAGATGGGCCCTGGGGGACACTGAAGCTTTCTTT. This encodes CAWSGTRWALGDTEAFF.

This clone was counted a single time. The chain combines TRBV28 with TRBJ2-3; D unresolved. Germline loops: CDR1 MDHEN, CDR2 SYDVKM. Trimming removed 4 bases from V and 0 bases from J, with 5 bases in between. The CDR3 consists of 13 residues. CDR3 DNA: TGTGCCAGCAGTTACGACAGCACAGATACGCAGTATTTT. The encoded protein is CASSYDSTDTQYF. The full variable domain, with the rest looked up from reference TRBV28 and TRBJ2-3, is DVKVTQSSRYLVKRTGEKVFLECVQDMDHENMFWYRQDPGLGLRLIYFSYDVKMKEKGDIPEGYSVSREKKERFSLILESASTNQTSMYLCASSYDSTDTQYFGPGTRLTVL.

About this clone itself: The same CDR3 arises from other DNA sequences in this sample as well. The gene calls are TRBV28 and TRBJ1-6; D ambiguous. V was shortened by 6 bases and J by 0 bases, with 6 bases between the two germline ends. The V gene's germline CDR1 is MDHEN and CDR2 SYDVKM. The CDR3 covers 14 residues. The CDR3 DNA follows: TGTGCCAGCAGCCCAGCCTCCTATAATTCACCCCTCCACTTT. This gives the protein CASSPASYNSPLHF.

The chain joins TRBV5-6 to TRBJ1-3; a possible D gene is TRBD1 (6 bases). The CDR3 extends over 17 amino acids. Looked up from germline, CDR1 is SGHDT and CDR2 is YYEEEE. The V gene lost 7 bases and the J gene lost 0 bases, with 20 bases spanning the gap. This CDR3 reads CASGHHGDTSSGNTIYF. In DNA form, the CDR3 reads TGTGCCAGCGGCCACCACGGGGACACCTCCTCTGGAAACACCATATATTTT.

V is TRBV11-3 and J is TRBJ2-7; 7 positions agree with TRBD1. The CDR3 length is 15 residues. After removal of 1 base from V and 5 bases from J, the junction contained 8 bases not matched to a gene. Germline values: CDR1 SGHNT, CDR2 YENEEA. Here the CDR3 DNA reads TGTGCCAGCAGCTTAGGGCAACAGGGGATCCACGAGCAGTACTTC. Its protein is CASSLGQQGIHEQYF.

This chain uses TRBV28 with TRBJ2-3; 8 bases are shared with TRBD1. Germline V gives CDR1 MDHEN, CDR2 SYDVKM. V trimming: 3 bases; J trimming: 1 base; junction bases outside the gene matches: 12. This CDR3 has 18 amino acids. The CDR3 loop reads CASSFGQGIRSRTDTQYF. CDR3 DNA sequence: TGTGCCAGCAGTTTCGGACAGGGTATAAGGTCCCGCACAGATACGCAGTATTTT.

This chain links TRBV29-1 with TRBJ1-4; D gene uncertain. This CDR3 is 13 amino acids long. In germline, CDR1 is SQVTM, CDR2 ANQGSEA. Trimming cost V 6 bases and J 8 bases, with 16 bases left between them. The CDR3 here is CSVADPRREKLFF. Here the CDR3 DNA reads TGCAGCGTGGCGGACCCCCGAAGGGAAAAACTGTTTTTT.

J is TRBJ1-2 and V is TRBV4-1, with no clear D. V was trimmed by 3 bases and J by 8 bases, leaving 19 bases between them. This CDR3 has 15 residues. The V gene's germline CDR1 is MGHRA and CDR2 YSYEKL. The CDR3 bases are TGCGCCAGCAGCCACTCCGAGAGTTTCTTACCAGGCTACACCTTC. Translation: CASSHSESFLPGYTF.